This T cell receptor beta chain was sequenced in a study of cytomegalovirus exposure and HLA in healthy donors (dated by TCRdb to 2015 to 2018). The study in broad terms: According to an earlier analysis of 550 to 750 of the donors, 150 million to 200 million T cells yielded approximately 120 million unique TCR beta sequences and approximately 280 Gb of sequence data. Among the roughly 390 genotyped donors, approximately 81% belonged to the genetic ancestry cluster associated with self-reported Caucasian donors. To predict cytomegalovirus infection status, the study combined high-throughput TCR immunosequencing, statistical association of individual TCRs with disease status, and machine learning. Rather than drawing on any new phenotypic data, the later analysis identified candidate immune exposures from TCR beta sequences and the way those sequences occurred across donors. Roughly 300 gigabases of sequencing data and tens of millions of unique TCR sequences were included in an early release covering over 600 HLA-typed donors. A later analysis re-analyzed previously published TCR beta repertoires from about 600 donors and added high-resolution HLA genotyping to study TCR occurrence patterns. In an earlier analysis of a few hundred of the donors, high-throughput TCR beta sequencing was used to judge whether each TCR beta V gene segment behaved as functional or pseudogenic. The study used immunosequencing to profile the T cell repertoires of approximately 650 subjects and linked those repertoires to cytomegalovirus serostatus. Every repertoire in the discovery cohort had been generated on one and the same sequencing platform. Typing coverage varied by locus: roughly 620-640 donors for A, B, C, DRB1 and DQB1; more than 500 for DQA1; more than 600 for DPA1; 450 to 480 for DPB1. Donor age, sex, ethnicity and CMV serostatus were collected together with the repertoire data. The study aimed to test whether signatures of past pathogen exposure could be identified by cataloging public T cell receptors. A handful of DR-DQ haplotypes were handled as single units for association and clustering because linkage in the cohort was strong. Along with the roughly 700-subject first cohort, a separate validation cohort of approximately 110 different subjects was used. A later genetic analysis used genome-wide SNP genotypes for about 65% of the roughly 700 donors, treating that subset as a discovery cohort. HLA typing covered class I and class II loci at four-digit resolution. Across approximately 400 genotyped donors of the cohort, an average of about 220,000 unique TCR beta nucleotide sequences per donor were sequenced, and 15% to 20% of those sequences were non-productive. General findings and caveats noted by the study authors: A total of 150 to 200 TCR beta chains were listed by the study as associated with cytomegalovirus. In a later analysis, HLA-associated TCR beta chains were found to be more clonally expanded and to have lower generation probabilities than equally common non-associated chains. In a later analysis, several top co-occurrence clusters were reported to appear linked to parvovirus B19, influenza, CMV and Epstein-Barr virus. Strong co-occurrence of HLA alleles, especially DR and DQ, made assigning TCR associations to individual alleles difficult. A later analysis associated 16,951 TCR beta sequences with specific HLA alleles at a false discovery rate of 0.05. A further reported finding was that TCR beta sequences accurately predicted the HLA-A and HLA-B alleles for most subjects in the first cohort. In vitro tests confirmed that three of the cytomegalovirus-associated TCR beta chains recognize cytomegalovirus antigens. According to a later analysis, most CMV-associated TCR beta chains appeared to be HLA-restricted, and the HLA associations seemed to be driven largely by CMV exposure. Because some donors lacked HLA typing at each locus, the association tests relied only on the typed subset. A cluster of highly shared sequence variants was judged likely to represent a technical artifact of the sequencing pipeline. In a later analysis, the rate of TCR association differed among HLA loci, with DRB1 alleles having the most associated TCRs and HLA-C alleles having the fewest. Across donors, most TCR sequences were observed very rarely, whereas some public TCRs were present in many individuals. The classifier was reported to diagnose cytomegalovirus status with high specificity and sensitivity in both the original and validation cohorts. For the cohort, immune exposure information was limited to CMV serostatus. Linkage disequilibrium might explain the correlated functional status among segregating V segments, but an unknown experimental factor could not be excluded. Seventeen rarely observed V segments, including chromosome 9 orphons, were excluded from the earlier analysis of approximately 500 of the donors because counts were too low. The authors suggested that the approach could potentially be extended to other disease states and immunological phenotypes. Roughly uniform sequencing depth across donors was assumed in presence/absence analyses, although this assumption may not hold. V-gene and J-gene trimming of TCR beta chains was associated with a missense DCLRE1C variant in a later genetic analysis, and the association was replicated in an independent cohort. Only TCR beta chains were sequenced in this cohort, and the absence of alpha or paired-chain data limited detectable features. Some IMGT-functional V segments, including TRBV6-2 and TRBV6-3, could not be told apart with the 87-base-pair reads, so those segments were excluded. An earlier analysis of some 560 of the donors showed that most TCR beta V segments appeared in productive rearrangements either about 87% or about 30% of the time, which broadly matched IMGT annotations. According to a later genetic analysis, donors in an Asian-associated ancestry cluster had fewer N-insertions in productive TCRs than the approximately 700-donor mean.

Receptors were amplified or captured by the immunoSEQ multiplex PCR assay. For the multiplex PCR, a mixture combining 60 forward primers for TCR Vbeta segments and 13 reverse primers for TCR Jbeta segments was used. Amplification of the CDR3 region of rearranged TCR beta genes was performed with a multiplex PCR assay on genomic DNA. Amplified TCR beta libraries were sequenced as 87-base-pair reads on the Illumina HiSeq System. For the original study's pipeline: Across the 670 or so repertoires, a later analysis counted 80 million or so unique TCR beta chains, some 11 million of which were shared by at least two donors. To remove PCR and sequencing errors, raw reads were error-corrected and collapsed into unique sequences using a nearest-neighbor algorithm that merged closely related sequences. To assign V, D and J gene segments, CDR3 sequences were aligned to IMGT reference sequences. For a sequence to be retained, a match of at least six nucleotides was required to both a V gene segment and a J gene segment. Rearrangements were called productive when the CDR3 lacked stop codons and stayed in frame with V and J; all others were non-productive. CDR3 was defined by IMGT convention, running from the second conserved V-encoded cysteine to the conserved J-encoded phenylalanine. Sequences without an unambiguous match to a single V gene segment were excluded from the earlier analysis of 450 to 750 of the donors. An earlier analysis of 500 to 700 of the donors classified V segments as functional when productive rearrangements were above 56.7% and as segregating when the standard deviation between donors was above 5%. A statistical classification framework was built for diagnosing cytomegalovirus status from the catalog of TCR beta chain sequences. In a later analysis, TCR nucleotide sequences were compared against IMGT/GENE-DB human TR gene sequences so that V and J genes could be assigned. In a later analysis, CDR3 sequences and most-parsimonious VDJ recombination scenarios were assigned using the TCRdist pipeline. In a later analysis, each TCR beta chain was defined by its CDR3 amino acid sequence together with its V-gene family, and reads without a unique V-gene family were excluded. To address suspected cross-contamination and a sequencing artifact, a later analysis removed around 600 highly shared, low-generation-probability nucleotide sequences. A later analysis calculated a clonal expansion index for each public chain from normalized within-repertoire ranks of inferred template counts. In a later analysis, generation probabilities were computed with a VDJ recombination model fitted to out-of-frame rearrangements, and the resulting probabilities were checked against IGoR. A later analysis scored TCR-TCR, TCR-HLA and TCR-CMV co-occurrence with hypergeometric tests, applying a repertoire-size bias correction to TCR pairs. False discovery rates were estimated in a later analysis by permuting HLA or CMV assignments 20 times. In a later analysis, co-occurring TCRs were grouped using DBSCAN, with TCRdist sequence similarity added in when clustering inside HLA-allele-positive subsets. Co-occurrence clustering excluded repertoires with fewer than 30,000 or more than 120,000 public chains, plus five with anomalous nucleotide sharing. TCRdb took over this immuneACCESS table, retaining in-frame rearrangements with V and J assigned. Such tables are incomplete; in checked studies, under half of the missing clones stem from an unresolved V gene, and the remainder is unexplained. V and J calls and clone size are copied from that table; D and trimming were computed from the DNA. For this sample there are around 100,000 clones; 55% to 65% appear just once. 2.2% of the sample rests with the top ten.

Inclusive of the bounding cysteine and phenylalanine, the CDR3 is 16 residues long. Solely the CDR3 DNA is kept, with 48 bases framed from the first base. From the germline V gene, CDR1 is SGHVS and CDR2 is FQNEAQ. Cut back by 4 bases and 1 base, the V and J ends lie 13 bases apart. In total, 600 or so healthy bone marrow donors made up the cohort. At the time of sampling, every cohort member was nominally healthy, though immune exposures that went unrecorded were likely present. The donor tested CMV seronegative, placing the donor among the 350 to 400 seronegative members of the cohort. A peripheral blood sample was collected from each donor, and TCR beta sequencing was performed on peripheral blood mononuclear cells. The Qiagen DNeasy Blood Extraction Kit was used to extract genomic DNA from the blood cell samples. As to this clone: Which antigen it targets is not known. Per-base qualities were not stored, and no clone one base away is much larger.

This chain is built from TRBV7-8 and TRBJ2-2; the D region possibly corresponds to TRBD2 (5 bases align). The TCR was taken from a woman aged 25 to 39 in good health and CMV-seronegative. Source material: PBMCs. The nucleotide sequence reads as follows: TGTGCCAGCAGCTCCTGGGCTAGCTTGAACACCGGGGAGCTGTTTTTT. The resulting protein is CASSSWASLNTGELFF.